This TCR beta chain was obtained from a study of CD8+CD57+ T cells in acquired aplastic anemia. CDR3 and TCR beta VDJ profiling relied on a genomic DNA template. Via MiXCR, TCRdb re-called the reads, giving one row per CDR3 protein. The table includes tens of thousands of distinct CDR3 sequences, roughly two thirds detected once. A few counts support this clonotype. In patients chosen for sequencing, flow cytometry had shown CD8+CD57+ cell expansion. Trimming left V 0 bases short and J 2 bases short, with 8 bases between. Per germline, CDR1 SGHTA and CDR2 FQGNSA. CDR3 length: 15 residues. The source material was sorted CD4+, CD8+, or CD8+CD57+ T cells (not recorded which) from PBMCs. This chain connects TRBV7-2 to TRBJ2-1, with D perhaps being TRBD1 or TRBD2 (6 bases each). The sequence was obtained from a human donor with aplastic anemia. The CDR3 protein is CASSLAGGAYNEQFF. The CDR3 bases are TGTGCCAGCAGCTTAGCGGGGGGCGCCTACAATGAGCAGTTCTTC.